The 20 T cell receptor beta chains in this list originate from one sample, sequenced in a study of identical twins. MiXCR, applied by TCRdb to the 5' RACE reads, yields one record per CDR3 protein. The sample lists around 490,000 distinct CDR3 sequences; under 25% were seen once. The sample also formed part of further work on yellow fever vaccine responses in identical twins.

Source material: CD4+ T cells sorted from blood. These receptors were taken from a woman between 18 and 29 years old in good health.

This clonotype has a handful of counts. V usage is TRBV9 and J usage is TRBJ1-1; a possible D gene is TRBD1 (5 bases). The CDR3 is made up of 14 amino acids. Trimming took 0 bases from V and 1 from J, leaving 7 bases between them. Germline V gene sequence: CDR1 SGDLS, CDR2 YYNGEE. CDR3 sequence: CASSVVGENTEAFF. The CDR3 bases are TGTGCCAGCAGCGTAGTGGGGGAGAACACTGAAGCTTTCTTT.

This clonotype was observed a handful of times. The chain joins TRBV9 to TRBJ2-1; 7 bases fit TRBD2. J gave up 12 bases and V 3 bases, and 9 bases lay outside the gene matches. The germline V gene has CDR1 SGDLS and CDR2 YYNGEE. CDR3 length: 13 residues. CDR3 residues: CASSASREVGQFF. The CDR3 nucleotides are TGTGCCAGCAGCGCCTCACGGGAGGTAGGGCAGTTCTTC.

This clonotype was detected only a few times. The gene calls are TRBV10-3 and TRBJ2-5, with D tentatively TRBD1 or TRBD2 (6 bases each). Germline loops: CDR1 ENHRY, CDR2 SYGVKD. The CDR3 extends over 12 amino acids. Trimming stripped 8 bases from V and 5 bases from J, with 12 bases between. CDR3 region: CAIGGGLETQYF. The CDR3 region has the DNA TGTGCCATCGGTGGGGGGCTCGAGACCCAGTACTTC.

The V call is TRBV29-1, the J call TRBJ2-1, with 9 bases aligning to TRBD2. The CDR3 runs to 17 residues. CDR1 is SQVTM and CDR2 is ANQGSEA in the germline V gene. The V and J ends lost 2 bases and 7 bases, in that order; junction bases with no gene match: 15. CDR3 region: CSVERGYGAGGRNEQFF. The CDR3 bases are TGCAGCGTTGAAAGGGGGTATGGGGCGGGGGGGAGGAATGAGCAGTTCTTC.

This clonotype was found a few times. The V call is TRBV10-3, the J call TRBJ2-1; D possibly corresponds to TRBD2 (5 bases). The CDR3 sequence is 13 residues long. Germline V lookup: CDR1 ENHRY, CDR2 SYGVKD. Between the trimmed V and J ends, which lost 3 bases and 4 bases, there was a span of 7 bases. The CDR3 loop is CAISDGEYNEQFF. Written as DNA, the CDR3 is TGTGCCATCAGTGACGGGGAGTACAATGAGCAGTTCTTC.

This clonotype was recorded at least ten times. One end of the junction does not line up with germline, which may come from a read error. The rearrangement joins TRBV12-3 or TRBV12-4 to TRBJ1-1; D is unclear. This CDR3 has 14 residues. This CDR3 reads CASSFGQPNAEAFF. The DNA for the CDR3 is TGTGCCAGCAGTTTTGGTCAGCCGAACGCTGAAGCTTTCTTT.

The rearrangement joins TRBV7-2 to TRBJ2-1, with TRBD2 as a possible D gene (6 bases). CDR1 and CDR2 from the germline V gene are SGHTA and FQGNSA. The V gene lost 5 bases and the J gene lost 7 bases, with 15 bases spanning the gap. The CDR3 extends over 14 amino acids. CDR3 nucleotide sequence: TGTGCCAGCAGCCTGCACCGAGGACTAAATGAGCAGTTCTTC. Its protein product is CASSLHRGLNEQFF.

The chain's CDR3 is CASSPSRDAYDGDTQYF. The CDR3 DNA follows: TGCGCCAGCAGCCCTTCAAGAGACGCATATGACGGTGATACGCAGTATTTT. The J gene is TRBJ2-3, the V gene TRBV5-1; D is undetermined. Germline CDR1 SGHRS, CDR2 YFSETQ. This CDR3 region has 17 residues. With 4 bases removed from V and 6 bases from J, the gap between germline ends came to 24 bases.

This rearrangement joins TRBV6-1 to TRBJ2-3; D unclear. This CDR3 spans 21 amino acids. Germline loops: CDR1 MNHNS, CDR2 SASEGT. Trimming left V 1 base short and J 0 bases short, with 26 bases between. In nucleotides, the CDR3 is TGTGCCAGCAGTGAAGGTCCCCACAGAAACAGACTCCTCGATAGCACAGATACGCAGTATTTT. Its protein is CASSEGPHRNRLLDSTDTQYF.

This clonotype was detected many times. This sequence joins TRBV24-1 and TRBJ2-1; D unresolved. The germline V and J ends were trimmed by 0 bases and 5 bases, with 10 bases remaining between them. Per germline, CDR1 KGHDR and CDR2 SFDVKD. CDR3 length: 15 amino acids. In DNA, the CDR3 is TGTGCCACCAGTGATTTGCAGTCTAGACACAATGAGCAGTTCTTC. This translates into CATSDLQSRHNEQFF.

V gene TRBV5-1 combines with J gene TRBJ2-6; the D call may be TRBD1 or TRBD2 (5 bases each). CDR1 SGHRS and CDR2 YFSETQ come from the germline V gene. This CDR3 spans 19 amino acids. V was trimmed by 0 bases and J by 0 bases, leaving 16 bases between them. The CDR3 bases are TGCGCCAGCAGCTTGGCCGTAGTTGGGGGAGTCTCTGGGGCCAACGTCCTGACTTTC. Translated: CASSLAVVGGVSGANVLTF.

The chain recombines TRBV7-6 with TRBJ2-3, with 9 bases fitting TRBD2. CDR1 and CDR2 from the germline V gene are SGHVS and FNYEAQ. The V gene end was trimmed by 1 base and the J gene end by 4 bases; junction bases not matched to a gene: 3. The CDR3 totals 15 residues. This CDR3 is CASSLVAGGADTQYF. The CDR3 nucleotides are TGTGCCAGCAGCTTAGTGGCGGGAGGGGCAGATACGCAGTATTTT.

The chain employs TRBV25-1 and TRBJ1-1; unclear D gene. Germline V lookup: CDR1 MGHDK, CDR2 SYGVNS. Trimming took off 8 bases at V and 3 bases at J, with 16 bases between the two ends. The CDR3 is made up of 14 amino acids. CDR3 protein: CASSPGFQHTEAFF. As DNA, the CDR3 is TGTGCCAGCTCTCCGGGGTTTCAACACACTGAAGCTTTCTTT.

The chain has TRBV6-2 or TRBV6-3 and TRBJ1-4; the D gene is possibly TRBD1 (5 bases). Per germline, CDR1 MNHEY and CDR2 SVGEGT. The CDR3 consists of 15 residues. V was shortened by 8 bases and J by 7 bases, with 20 bases between the two germline ends. The CDR3 protein is CASRDPGPPGEKLFF. The CDR3 DNA reads TGTGCCAGCCGGGACCCCGGTCCTCCCGGTGAAAAACTGTTTTTT.

The genes are TRBV5-1 and TRBJ2-2; D might be TRBD1 (6 bases). The V end was cut by 5 bases, the J end by 7 bases, with 9 bases between. CDR1 SGHRS and CDR2 YFSETQ come from the germline V gene. The CDR3 runs to 12 residues. The CDR3 sequence: CASSRTVGELFF. The CDR3 coding sequence is TGCGCCAGCAGTCGGACAGTCGGGGAGCTGTTTTTT.

V is TRBV20-1 and J is TRBJ2-3; 12 nucleotides align to TRBD2. Germline CDR1 reads DFQATT; CDR2 reads SNEGSKA (reference sequence). The V and J ends lost 2 bases and 6 bases, in that order; junction bases with no gene match: 9. This CDR3 is built from 16 residues. DNA of the CDR3: TGCAGTGCTAGATTGAGACTAGCGGGGGAACGGGATACGCAGTATTTT. It encodes CSARLRLAGERDTQYF.

This clonotype was seen more than once but under ten times. CDR3 region: CASNNLGFPETQYF. CDR3 sequence (DNA): TGTGCCAGCAACAACCTGGGGTTTCCAGAGACCCAGTACTTC. The chain couples TRBV7-9 to TRBJ2-5; the D is unclear. V lost 7 bases to trimming and J lost 4 bases, with 16 bases between them. The CDR3 consists of 14 residues. The germline V gene has CDR1 SEHNR and CDR2 FQNEAQ (reference sequence).

This clonotype was counted only a few times. CDR3 coding DNA: TGTGCCAGCAGGAGAATATTAAGCACAGATACGCAGTATTTT. Its protein product is CASRRILSTDTQYF. V and J are TRBV2 and TRBJ2-3, with D uncertain. This CDR3 is built from 14 residues. The germline V gene encodes CDR1 SNHLY and CDR2 FYNNEI. Trimming removed 6 bases at V and 0 bases at J, with 10 bases between.

The chain links TRBV10-3 to TRBJ2-5, with 7 nucleotides matching TRBD1. J was trimmed by 5 bases and V by 4 bases; bases with no gene match: 4. CDR3 length: 13 residues. CDR1 and CDR2 (germline): ENHRY, SYGVKD. CDR3 sequence reads: CAISGGGKETQYF. CDR3 bases: TGTGCCATCAGTGGAGGGGGCAAGGAGACCCAGTACTTC.

This chain links TRBV6-1 with TRBJ2-2; TRBD1 aligns across 8 bases. Trimming took 6 bases from V and 0 from J; bases not matched to a gene: 3. The CDR3 is made up of 15 amino acids. From germline, CDR1 is MNHNS and CDR2 SASEGT. CDR3 bases: TGTGCCAGCAGAACAGGGGGAGCGAACACCGGGGAGCTGTTTTTT. Translated: CASRTGGANTGELFF.